A selection of T cell receptor beta chains follows, all from one sample in a study of T cells in Graves' hyperthyroidism and ophthalmopathy. MiXCR, run by TCRdb on the multiplex PCR reads, gives a single entry per CDR3 protein. The data hold 350,000 or so distinct CDR3 sequences, with about 17% observed a single time. Sequences were obtained from blood. The receptors here all came from a woman in her thirties with Graves' hyperthyroidism that later progressed to Graves' ophthalmopathy. Each CDR3 is given with its conserved first and last residue. D genes are given only for firm matches. Some rows have no size entry. The others give once, few or many, or a class for an expanded clone.

D | J | size | V | CDR3 | DNA
TRBD1 | TRBJ2-5 | NA | TRBV19 | CASSGDRGLLETQYF | TGTGCCAGTTCTGGGGACAGGGGGCTCCTGGAGACCCAGTACTTC
NA | TRBJ2-5 | few | TRBV10-3 | CATAHPTGDQETQYF | TGTGCCACCGCGCATCCAACGGGGGACCAAGAGACCCAGTACTTC
NA | TRBJ2-5 | many | TRBV10-3 | CAISESYSPGETQYF | TGTGCCATCAGTGAGTCTTACAGCCCCGGGGAGACCCAGTACTTC
NA | TRBJ1-3 | many | TRBV13 | CASRRTSGNTIYF | TGTGCCAGCAGACGGACCTCTGGAAACACCATATATTTT
TRBD1 | TRBJ2-3 | few | TRBV9 | CASSVRWGQGQDTQYF | TGTGCCAGCAGCGTACGGTGGGGACAGGGTCAAGATACGCAGTATTTT
TRBD2 | TRBJ2-1 | few | TRBV28 | CASSLLERLAGHTYNEQFF | TGTGCCAGCAGTTTACTCGAACGACTAGCGGGCCATACCTACAATGAGCAGTTCTTC
TRBD1 | TRBJ2-7 | many | TRBV3-1 | CASSPRDRDYEQYF | TGTGCCAGCAGCCCTCGGGACAGGGACTACGAGCAGTACTTC
NA | TRBJ1-6 | few | TRBV28 | CASSSDSPLHF | TGTGCCAGCAGTTCGGATTCACCCCTCCACTTT
TRBD2 | TRBJ2-1 | NA | TRBV29-1 | CSVGGTLAYNEQFF | TGCAGCGTCGGGGGGACGCTGGCCTACAATGAGCAGTTCTTC
NA | TRBJ1-1 | many | TRBV12-3/TRBV12-4 | CASTNGRGAAFF | TGTGCCAGCACCAATGGGCGGGGGGCAGCTTTCTTT
NA | TRBJ1-2 | many | TRBV27 | CASSLALDTRAYPNYGYTF | TGTGCCAGCAGTTTAGCGTTGGACACCAGGGCATACCCTAACTATGGCTACACCTTC
NA | TRBJ2-2 | many | TRBV2 | CASSVGFRTGELFF | TGTGCCAGCAGTGTAGGGTTTAGGACCGGGGAGCTGTTTTTT
NA | TRBJ1-2 | many | TRBV2 | CASSEEERYGYTF | TGTGCCAGCAGTGAAGAGGAGCGCTATGGCTACACCTTC
NA | TRBJ1-5 | NA | TRBV4-1 | CASSQVQGSHNQPQHF | TGCGCCAGCAGCCAAGTTCAAGGGAGCCACAATCAGCCCCAGCATTTT
NA | TRBJ2-7 | many | TRBV27 | CASTLPTYEQYF | TGTGCCAGCACCCTGCCGACCTACGAGCAGTACTTC
TRBD2 | TRBJ2-7 | many | TRBV5-1 | CASRYTSGRADEQYF | TGCGCCAGCAGGTACACTAGCGGGAGGGCCGATGAGCAGTACTTC
NA | TRBJ2-5 | many | TRBV18 | CASSLRDQETQYF | TGTGCCAGCTCCCTTCGGGACCAAGAGACCCAGTACTTC
TRBD1 | TRBJ2-1 | few | TRBV20-1 | CSARGSTGGEQFF | TGCAGTGCTAGAGGATCGACAGGGGGTGAGCAGTTCTTC
NA | TRBJ1-2 | NA | TRBV12-5 | CASGLVVAGMAGDGYTF | TGTGCTAGTGGTTTGGTAGTGGCAGGGATGGCTGGGGATGGCTACACCTTC
NA | TRBJ1-5 | few | TRBV19 | CASSQQGGSNQPQHF | TGTGCCAGTAGTCAACAGGGAGGGAGCAATCAGCCCCAGCATTTT
TRBD2 | TRBJ2-3 | few | TRBV3-1 | CASSQLGLAVSDTQYF | TGTGCCAGCAGCCAACTGGGACTAGCGGTCTCAGATACGCAGTATTTT
TRBD1 | TRBJ2-2 | many | TRBV5-6 | CASSSGQGAPNTGELFF | TGTGCCAGCAGCTCCGGACAGGGGGCACCAAACACCGGGGAGCTGTTTTTT
NA | TRBJ1-5 | NA | TRBV7-8 | CASSLAGVRNQPQHF | TGTGCCAGCAGCTTAGCAGGGGTACGCAATCAGCCCCAGCATTTT
TRBD1 | TRBJ1-4 | many | TRBV11-2 | CASSRRGQVRNEKLFF | TGTGCCAGCAGCCGACGAGGACAGGTCCGAAATGAAAAACTGTTTTTT
TRBD1 | TRBJ2-1 | NA | TRBV11-2 | CASSLYGQGADNEQFF | TGTGCCAGCAGCTTATACGGACAGGGGGCGGACAATGAGCAGTTCTTC
TRBD2 | TRBJ2-5 | many | TRBV18 | CASSPLQAGAETQYF | TGTGCCAGCTCACCACTACAAGCGGGAGCAGAGACCCAGTACTTC
NA | TRBJ1-1 | many | TRBV5-1 | CASSLEVGVRSEAFF | TGCGCCAGCAGCTTGGAGGTTGGGGTGCGGTCTGAAGCTTTCTTT
NA | TRBJ2-7 | NA | TRBV4-2 | CASSQVMYGGGEQYF | TGTGCCAGCAGCCAAGTAATGTACGGGGGTGGTGAGCAGTACTTC
NA | TRBJ2-1 | many | TRBV5-6 | CASSLIGSHEQFF | TGTGCCAGCAGCTTGATAGGATCCCATGAGCAGTTCTTC
TRBD1 | TRBJ2-5 | many | TRBV29-1 | CSVQGRVETQYF | TGCAGCGTACAGGGGCGGGTGGAGACCCAGTACTTC
TRBD2 | TRBJ2-5 | few | TRBV5-1 | CASSSLGRAQETQYF | TGCGCCAGCAGCTCACTAGGGAGGGCACAAGAGACCCAGTACTTC
TRBD2 | TRBJ2-3 | many | TRBV2 | CASLRREVADTQYF | TGTGCCAGCCTTCGGCGGGAGGTGGCAGATACGCAGTATTTT
NA | TRBJ2-5 | NA | TRBV18 | CASSERKETQYF | TGTGCCAGCTCAGAGAGGAAAGAGACCCAGTACTTC
TRBD2 | TRBJ2-1 | NA | TRBV20-1 | CSAQKGASGSNEQFF | TGCAGTGCCCAGAAAGGGGCTAGCGGGAGCAATGAGCAGTTCTTC